These 7 T cell receptor beta chains share one sample of origin, sequenced in a study of shared clonotypes between healthy human individuals. Generated by immunoSEQ multiplex PCR, the TCRdb table keeps only in-frame clones and is missing some. Counted here are approximately 2.1 million clones, roughly 93% occurring once; the ten biggest clones make up approximately 0.4%. The sample comprised naive CD4+ T cells from PBMCs. Subset given: CD45RA+ positively selected. These receptors all come from a man aged 18 to 29 in good health. Some clones in this sample may be carry-over from other donors' samples.

V gene TRBV29-1 combines with J gene TRBJ2-4; no definite D call. The CDR3 totals 14 residues. CDR1 and CDR2 (germline): SQVTM, ANQGSEA. Trimming removed 4 bases from V and 3 bases from J, with 13 bases in between. The CDR3 loop is CSVAPGQGKNIQYF. The CDR3 DNA reads TGCAGCGTTGCTCCGGGTCAAGGCAAAAACATTCAGTACTTC.

This chain uses TRBV10-2 with TRBJ2-2; tentative D call: TRBD2 (5 bases). V lost 6 bases and J 4 bases, leaving 12 bases between the germline ends. CDR1 and CDR2 from the germline V gene are WSHSY and SAAADI. The CDR3 spans 14 residues. The CDR3 is CASRQGAGTGELFF. CDR3 DNA sequence: TGCGCCAGCAGGCAAGGTGCGGGCACCGGGGAGCTGTTTTTT.

CDR3 region: CAWRRVLAGADTQYF. The CDR3, as DNA: TGTGCCTGGAGAAGGGTGTTAGCCGGGGCAGATACGCAGTATTTT. V is TRBV30 and J is TRBJ2-3; perhaps TRBD2 as D (5 bases). The CDR3 is made up of 15 amino acids. Germline V gene data show CDR1 as GTSNPN and CDR2 as SVGIG (reference sequence). Trimming removed 3 bases at V and 4 bases at J, with 17 bases between.

As for this clone: The sample has other DNA sequences that encode this CDR3 too. The J gene is TRBJ2-7, the V gene TRBV9; D remains unclear. The CDR3 covers 14 residues. The germline V gene has CDR1 SGDLS and CDR2 YYNGEE. Trimming removed 0 bases at V and 1 base at J, with 8 bases between. In nucleotides, the CDR3 is TGTGCCAGCAGCGTAGCTGGGCAGTCCTACGAGCAGTACTTC. Translating gives CASSVAGQSYEQYF.

The chain couples TRBV5-5 to TRBJ1-5, with a weak D call TRBD1 (6 bases). The germline CDR1 and CDR2 sequences are SGHKS and YYEKEE (reference sequence). The CDR3 extends over 16 amino acids. V gave up 4 bases and J gave up 4 bases, with 18 bases separating them. The DNA for the CDR3 is TGTGCCAGCAGCCCCCGGGACACGGTTATGAATCAGCCCCAGCATTTT. Translating gives CASSPRDTVMNQPQHF.

The chain has TRBV2 and TRBJ2-2; 7 bases map to TRBD2. From germline, CDR1 is SNHLY and CDR2 FYNNEI. The CDR3 is 17 amino acids. Trimming cost V 8 bases and J 4 bases; bases outside gene matches: 16. The CDR3 bases are TGTGCCAGCTTTTCGCCTGGGCTAGCGGCTAGCACCGGGGAGCTGTTTTTT. Translated, it gives CASFSPGLAASTGELFF.

With respect to this clone: Other DNA sequences from this sample encode an identical CDR3 as well. V gene TRBV5-4 combines with J gene TRBJ2-5, with 9 nucleotides matching TRBD2. Germline V gene lookup returns CDR1 SGHNT and CDR2 YYREEE (reference sequence). This CDR3 is built from 14 residues. J was trimmed by 4 bases and V by 3 bases; bases with no gene match: 4. The DNA for the CDR3 is TGTGCCAGCAGCTCCAAGACTAGCGGAGAGACCCAGTACTTC. Its protein product is CASSSKTSGETQYF.